The entry below describes one T cell receptor beta chain. What it recognizes is unknown. The repertoire was sequenced with immunoSEQ multiplex PCR; TCRdb's copy has only in-frame clones and lacks some. The table shows 170,000 or so clones, with about nine tenths occurring only once. These data belong to a study of T cell responses to AZD1222 COVID-19 vaccine. For the study at large: Second doses that came at about 4 or about 12 weeks were put together.

Study findings and constraints: The breadth and depth of Spike-specific TCRs increased once two AZD1222 doses had been given. The donors showed a predominance of white British ancestry and of females, with possible underestimation of clonal diversity. Vaccine-associated CD4 TCRs ranged over spike, dominating at 160-218 and 743-854.

CDR1 and CDR2 (germline): PRHDT, FYEKMQ (reference sequence). The CDR3 has 18 residues. V lost 5 bases and J lost 2, with 23 bases in between. The chain has TRBV13 and TRBJ2-3; TRBD2 might be the D (5 bases). This clonotype originated in an adult in good health. The sequencing here drew on peripheral blood, taken on day 0 of AZD1222 vaccination. The CDR3 bases are TGTGCCAGCAGCCCAGACCGAGGGAACACTCAACCCACAGATACGCAGTATTTT. Its protein is CASSPDRGNTQPTDTQYF.